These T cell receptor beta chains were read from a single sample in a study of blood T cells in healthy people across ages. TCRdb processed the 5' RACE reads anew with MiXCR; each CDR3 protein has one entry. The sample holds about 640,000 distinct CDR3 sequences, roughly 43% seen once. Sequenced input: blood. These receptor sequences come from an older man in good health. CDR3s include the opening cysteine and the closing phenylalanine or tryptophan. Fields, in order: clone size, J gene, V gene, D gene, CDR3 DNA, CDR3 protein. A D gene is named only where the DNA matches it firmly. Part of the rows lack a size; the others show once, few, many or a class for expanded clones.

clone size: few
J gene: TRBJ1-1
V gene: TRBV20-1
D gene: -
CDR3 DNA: TGCAGTGCTATCGCGTTCTCTGAAGCTTTCTTT
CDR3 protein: CSAIAFSEAFF

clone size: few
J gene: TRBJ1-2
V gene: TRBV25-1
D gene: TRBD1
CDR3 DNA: TGTGCCAGCAGGGAGACAGGGCTGCCCTATGGCTACACCTTC
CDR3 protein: CASRETGLPYGYTF

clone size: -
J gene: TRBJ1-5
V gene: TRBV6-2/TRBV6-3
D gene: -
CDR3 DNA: TGTGCCAGCAGTTACTCGTTGGGGGTCGCGAGCAATCAGCCCCAGCATTTT
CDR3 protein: CASSYSLGVASNQPQHF

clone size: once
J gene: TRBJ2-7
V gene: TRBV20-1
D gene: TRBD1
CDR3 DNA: TGCAGTGCACACGGGACAGGGAATTCCTACGAGCAGTACTTC
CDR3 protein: CSAHGTGNSYEQYF

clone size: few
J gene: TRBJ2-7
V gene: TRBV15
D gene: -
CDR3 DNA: TGTGCCACCGGGAACAGCCGGCTAAACTACGAGCAGTACTTC
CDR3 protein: CATGNSRLNYEQYF

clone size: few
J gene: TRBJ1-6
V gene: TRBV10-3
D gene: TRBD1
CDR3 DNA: TGTGCCATCGCCAGGGGGAATTCACCCCTCCACTTT
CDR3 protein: CAIARGNSPLHF

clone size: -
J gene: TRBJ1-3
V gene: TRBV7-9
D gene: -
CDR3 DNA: TGTGCCAGCAGCTTAATGATAGGGGGACTCTCTGGAAACACCATATATTTT
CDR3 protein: CASSLMIGGLSGNTIYF

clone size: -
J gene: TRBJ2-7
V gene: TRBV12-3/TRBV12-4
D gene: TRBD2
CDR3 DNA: TGTGCCAGCAGTTGGGGCGGGGGGGGCTACGAGCAGTACTTC
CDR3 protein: CASSWGGGGYEQYF

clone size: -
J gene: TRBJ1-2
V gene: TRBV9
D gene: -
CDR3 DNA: TGTGCCAGCAGTCGGGACTCGGGGGGCTACACCTTC
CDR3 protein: CASSRDSGGYTF

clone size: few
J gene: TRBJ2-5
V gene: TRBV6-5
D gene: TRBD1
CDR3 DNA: TGTGCCAGCAGTTACTCGACAGGGGGCGATCAGTACTTC
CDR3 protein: CASSYSTGGDQYF